The source of this TCR beta chain is a study of T cell responses to AZD1222 COVID-19 vaccine. TCRdb's copy holds only in-frame clones and misses some; the assay was immunoSEQ multiplex PCR. The sample has about 130,000 clones; 80% to 90% are singletons. With regard to this clone: Its antigen is not identified.

Study-level findings and limits: CD4 TCRs linked to vaccination spanned spike, dominating at 160-218 and 743-854. Baseline seropositives among AZD1222 recipients totaled only 5 or 6. Close to half of spike-specific TCRs reportedly recognize unmutated variant regions. All repertoire sampling was performed exclusively after the peak T cell response.

V lost 7 bases to trimming and J lost 0 bases, with 13 bases between them. From germline, CDR1 is LNHDA and CDR2 SQIVND (reference sequence). The CDR3 is 15 residues long. The chain employs TRBV19 and TRBJ1-5; D is uncertain. This TCR derives from an adult in good health. Sequenced material: peripheral blood, taken on day 0 of AZD1222 vaccination. The CDR3 protein is CASTPGPYSNQPQHF. CDR3 nucleotide sequence: TGTGCCAGTACCCCAGGACCGTATAGCAATCAGCCCCAGCATTTT.